The 21 T cell receptor beta chains below all came from one sample that was sequenced in a study of T cell responses to AZD1222 COVID-19 vaccine. The data were produced by immunoSEQ multiplex PCR, yet TCRdb's version contains in-frame clones alone and is incomplete. This table holds around 150,000 clones, 90% found once. Sample: peripheral blood, taken 28 days after the second AZD1222 dose. The receptors were gathered from an adult who received the AZD1222 COVID-19 vaccine.

V is TRBV3-1 (or the pseudogene TRBV3-2) and J is TRBJ2-5; D remains ambiguous. The CDR3 totals 12 residues. The germline CDR1 and CDR2 sequences are LGHDT and YNNKEL (reference sequence). V dropped 0 bases and J dropped 6 bases, with 5 bases sitting between them. Written as DNA, the CDR3 is TGTGCCAGCAGCCAAGAACTGAAGACCCAGTACTTC. This codes for CASSQELKTQYF.

The chain couples TRBV6-7 to TRBJ1-5; 8 bases map to TRBD1. TRBV6-7 is classed as an ORF, of uncertain function. The CDR3 extends over 19 amino acids. V gave up 2 bases and J gave up 0 bases; unmatched junction bases: 12. CDR3 DNA sequence: TGTGCCAGCAGTTACGGGGAACAGGGGGGATCTTATAGCAATCAGCCCCAGCATTTT. Its protein is CASSYGEQGGSYSNQPQHF.

V is TRBV11-2 and J is TRBJ2-2, with D possibly being TRBD1 or TRBD2 (5 bases each). This CDR3 spans 15 amino acids. The germline V and J ends were trimmed by 6 bases and 7 bases, with 18 bases remaining between them. Germline V gene lookup returns CDR1 SGHAT and CDR2 FQNNGV. This CDR3 reads CASRPSQGRNGELFF. In DNA, the CDR3 is TGTGCCAGCAGGCCAAGTCAGGGACGTAACGGGGAGCTGTTTTTT.

This sequence joins TRBV6-5 and TRBJ2-3; 8 nucleotides match TRBD2. With V trimmed by 8 bases and J by 2 bases, 6 bases remained unmatched. Germline CDR1 is MNHEY and CDR2 is SVGAGI. The CDR3 runs 14 residues. The CDR3 DNA follows: TGTGCCAGCGAGCGGGAGCTTGCCACAGATACGCAGTATTTT. Translated, it gives CASERELATDTQYF.

The chain joins TRBV7-2 to TRBJ2-3; D is unresolved. The germline gives CDR1 SGHTA, CDR2 FQGNSA. The germline V and J ends were trimmed by 2 bases and 4 bases, with 4 bases remaining between them. The length of the CDR3 is 12 residues. CDR3 residues: CASSLYADTQYF. Here the CDR3 DNA reads TGTGCCAGCAGCTTATATGCAGATACGCAGTATTTT.

The chain uses TRBV5-4 and TRBJ1-3; D gene uncertain. V was cut by 0 bases and J by 4 bases, with 11 bases left in between. Germline V CDR1 and CDR2: SGHNT, YYREEE (reference sequence). The CDR3 spans 15 residues. The CDR3 sequence is CASSLVGGFGNTIYF. Here the CDR3 DNA reads TGTGCCAGCAGCTTGGTGGGAGGGTTCGGAAACACCATATATTTT.

Points on this clone: An end of the junction differs from the germline gene, which may be a read error. The V gene is TRBV7-2, the J gene TRBJ2-1, with 10 bases fitting TRBD2. Germline values: CDR1 SGHTA, CDR2 FQGNSA. This CDR3 has 15 amino acids. DNA of the CDR3: TGTGCCAGCAGGTTAGCGGGAGGCGCGACCAATGAGCAGTTCTTC. It specifies CASRLAGGATNEQFF.

The V call is TRBV25-1, the J call TRBJ2-7; 7 nucleotides match TRBD2. CDR1 and CDR2 (germline): MGHDK, SYGVNS. Trimming cost V 8 bases and J 2 bases; bases outside gene matches: 0. This CDR3 contains 11 residues. The CDR3 coding sequence is TGTGCCAGCCGGGGGGCCTACGAGCAGTACTTC. Encoded protein: CASRGAYEQYF.

This chain joins TRBV19 and TRBJ1-5; D may be TRBD1 (5 bases). Germline CDR1 reads LNHDA; CDR2 reads SQIVND (reference sequence). This CDR3 comprises 15 residues. Trimming shortened V by 7 bases and J by 1 base, and 14 bases separated the two germline ends. The CDR3 region is CASTWGLDSNQPQHF. CDR3 coding DNA: TGTGCCAGTACTTGGGGACTGGACAGCAATCAGCCCCAGCATTTT.

This sequence joins TRBV6-5 and TRBJ2-6; maybe TRBD2 (6 bases). The CDR3 spans 15 residues. Trimming shortened V by 5 bases and J by 0 bases, and 8 bases separated the two germline ends. Germline CDR1 and CDR2: MNHEY and SVGAGI. DNA for the CDR3: TGTGCCAGCAGTAGGGAGGCCTCTGGGGCCAACGTCCTGACTTTC. Protein sequence: CASSREASGANVLTF.

This chain links TRBV3-1 (or the pseudogene TRBV3-2) with TRBJ2-1, with 8 bases identical to TRBD2. The CDR3 consists of 16 residues. CDR1 and CDR2 from the germline V gene are LGHDT and YNNKEL (reference sequence). Trimming cost V 2 bases and J 0 bases; bases outside gene matches: 3. Here the CDR3 DNA reads TGTGCCAGCAGCCAACTAGCGGGCTTCTCCTACAATGAGCAGTTCTTC. It yields the protein CASSQLAGFSYNEQFF.

The V and J genes are TRBV28 and TRBJ2-3; maybe TRBD2 (6 bases). The CDR3 is 15 amino acids. The V end was cut by 3 bases, the J end by 0 bases, with 10 bases between. The V gene's germline CDR1 is MDHEN and CDR2 SYDVKM. The CDR3 sequence: CASSFAGTSTDTQYF. The CDR3 nucleotides read TGTGCCAGCAGTTTTGCGGGGACTAGCACAGATACGCAGTATTTT.

The V call is TRBV7-9, the J call TRBJ2-5; unclear D gene. The CDR3 is 12 residues long. Deletions cut 6 bases from V and 5 bases from J, with 10 bases between. In germline, CDR1 is SEHNR, CDR2 FQNEAQ (reference sequence). The CDR3 loop is CASRAQQETQYF. DNA for the CDR3: TGTGCCAGCAGGGCCCAACAGGAGACCCAGTACTTC.

This rearrangement joins TRBV7-8 to TRBJ1-2, with 7 bases aligning to TRBD1. The CDR3 spans 14 residues. V lost 1 base to trimming and J lost 3 bases; unmatched junction nucleotides: 2. Germline V gene lookup returns CDR1 SGHVS and CDR2 FQNEAQ. In DNA form, the CDR3 reads TGTGCCAGCAGCTTAGAAGGGGGCGACTATGGCTACACCTTC. This sequence encodes CASSLEGGDYGYTF.

CDR3 amino acids: CASSARPGRIYGYTF. The CDR3 DNA is TGTGCCAGCAGCGCCAGACCGGGACGGATTTATGGCTACACCTTC. The V call is TRBV21-1, the J call TRBJ1-2. TRBV21-1 is designated a pseudogene. This CDR3 is 15 amino acids long.

Here the CDR3 reads CASSLWGGSSFDEQFF. The CDR3 bases are TGTGCCAGCAGTTTATGGGGCGGGAGCTCCTTCGATGAGCAGTTCTTC. The gene calls are TRBV28 and TRBJ2-1; 7 bases agree with TRBD2. The V gene's germline CDR1 is MDHEN and CDR2 SYDVKM. Losses at the gene ends were 0 bases for V and 8 bases for J; bases not matched to a gene: 10. The CDR3 sequence is 16 residues long.

The chain carries TRBV5-1 and TRBJ2-2; 12 nucleotides agree with TRBD2. V shed 4 bases and J 2 bases; nucleotides not matched to a gene: 12. The CDR3 runs 19 residues. The germline gives CDR1 SGHRS, CDR2 YFSETQ. In DNA, the CDR3 is TGCGCCAGCAGCCCCTTACCGACTAGCGGGGGCCTAAACACCGGGGAGCTGTTTTTT. Protein product: CASSPLPTSGGLNTGELFF. Together with reference TRBV5-1 and TRBJ2-2, the CDR3 gives the full variable domain: KAGVTQTPRYLIKTRGQQVTLSCSPISGHRSVSWYQQTPGQGLQFLFEYFSETQRNKGNFPGRFSGRQFSNSRSEMNVSTLELGDSALYLCASSPLPTSGGLNTGELFFGEGSRLTVL.

This chain links TRBV28 with TRBJ2-1; no reliable D call. Trimming took off 2 bases at V and 0 bases at J, with 8 bases between the two ends. Germline V gene lookup returns CDR1 MDHEN and CDR2 SYDVKM. CDR3 length: 15 residues. The CDR3 loop is CASSLHADSYNEQFF. The CDR3 DNA reads TGTGCCAGCAGTTTACACGCGGACTCCTACAATGAGCAGTTCTTC.

The chain employs TRBV3-1 (or the pseudogene TRBV3-2) and TRBJ1-5; D is ambiguous. In germline, CDR1 is LGHDT, CDR2 YNNKEL (reference sequence). The CDR3 has 13 amino acids. The V and J ends lost 3 bases and 1 base respectively, with 4 bases between them. CDR3 DNA: TGTGCCAGCAGCCATGGGAGCAATCAGCCCCAGCATTTT. Translation: CASSHGSNQPQHF.

The gene calls are TRBV12-3 or TRBV12-4 and TRBJ1-2; TRBD1 matches 8 bases. The CDR3 runs 13 residues. With V trimmed by 1 base and J by 8 bases, 3 bases remained unmatched. CDR3 sequence: CASSLEQGVGYTF. As DNA, the CDR3 is TGTGCCAGCAGTTTAGAACAGGGGGTGGGCTACACCTTC.

The rearrangement joins TRBV28 to TRBJ1-2; perhaps TRBD1 as D (5 bases). Trimming removed 7 bases from V and 4 bases from J, with 16 bases in between. Germline V gene sequence: CDR1 MDHEN, CDR2 SYDVKM. This CDR3 is 14 amino acids long. This CDR3 reads CASTPHRDGYGYTF. CDR3 DNA: TGTGCCAGCACCCCGCATAGGGACGGCTATGGCTACACCTTC.